This note documents a single TCR beta chain sequence. This record belongs to a study of long-term antiretroviral therapy in people with HIV. Researchers report immunoSEQ v3.0 was run at survey level. The data were produced by immunoSEQ multiplex PCR, yet TCRdb's version contains in-frame clones alone and is incomplete. The sample records 20,000 to 30,000 clones, roughly 87% being singletons. The V end lost 0 bases, the J end lost 6 bases, and 10 bases lay between the germline ends. Germline-derived CDR1 and CDR2 are SGDLS and YYNGEE. CDR3 length: 13 residues. The source of this sequence is a man in his fifties or sixties with HIV. The chain carries TRBV9 and TRBJ2-7; no clear D gene. The specimen was unsorted PBMCs, collected 1.8 years before starting antiretroviral therapy. CDR3 amino acids: CASSVASGFEQYF. The CDR3 DNA follows: TGTGCCAGCAGCGTAGCTTCAGGTTTCGAGCAGTACTTC.